This is a list of T cell receptor beta chains from one sample in a study of blood T cell repertoires in COVID-19. The method was immunoSEQ multiplex PCR; TCRdb's version includes in-frame clones alone and lacks a portion of them. The sample contains 300,000 to 500,000 clones, over 75% of which appear only once. The sequenced material came from PBMCs or T cells enriched from blood (not recorded which). The receptors were sampled from a woman aged 40 to 49 with acute COVID-19. Each CDR3 is given with its conserved first and last residue. The order of the fields is clone size, J gene, V gene, D gene, CDR3 DNA, CDR3 protein. The D gene is left open where the match is weak. Not all rows give a size; the values are once, few, many and, for expanded clones, a class.

>NA|TRBJ1-6|TRBV7-7|TRBD1
TGTGCCAGCAGCTCGGACAGGGGTTCACCCCTCCACTTT
CASSSDRGSPLHF
>NA|TRBJ1-6|TRBV28|TRBD1
TGTGCCAGCAGTCCCCGGGGACAGGGCCCATATAATTCACCCCTCCACTTT
CASSPRGQGPYNSPLHF
>NA|TRBJ2-2|TRBV19|TRBD1
TGTGCCAGTAATACAGGGGGCCCCGGGGAGCTGTTTTTT
CASNTGGPGELFF
>NA|TRBJ1-1|TRBV30|NA
TGTGCCTGGAGTGTGGAGGGAGGGAGCACTGAAGCTTTCTTT
CAWSVEGGSTEAFF
>NA|TRBJ2-3|TRBV2|TRBD2
TGTGCCAGCAGTGAAGCGCGATTAGCGGGGAATATAGATACGCAGTATTTT
CASSEARLAGNIDTQYF
>NA|TRBJ1-2|TRBV12-3/TRBV12-4|NA
TGTGCCAGCAGTTTATTTCGTAACTATGGCTACACCTTC
CASSLFRNYGYTF
>once|TRBJ2-7|TRBV24-1|NA
TGTGCCACCAGTGATTCCGTCAGCTCCTACGAGCAGTACTTC
CATSDSVSSYEQYF
>NA|TRBJ1-4|TRBV6-2/TRBV6-3|NA
TGTGCCAGCAGTTACTCGAGCGATGAAAAACTGTTTTTT
CASSYSSDEKLFF
>NA|TRBJ1-5|TRBV2|NA
TGTGCCAGCAGTGAAGGGTCAGGAGGTCAGCCCCAGCATTTT
CASSEGSGGQPQHF
>once|TRBJ1-1|TRBV18|TRBD1
TGTGCCAGCTCACGCAGGCCCCCCCCGGGACAGGGGGCTTTCTTT
CASSRRPPPGQGAFF
>few|TRBJ2-7|TRBV19|NA
TGTGCCAGTAGTAGGGGAACAGGCAGGAACGAGCAGTACTTC
CASSRGTGRNEQYF
>NA|TRBJ2-5|TRBV18|NA
TGTGCCAGCTCACCACCCTGGCGGGGGCTTGAAGAGACCCAGTACTTC
CASSPPWRGLEETQYF
>NA|TRBJ2-7|TRBV5-4|NA
TGTGCCAGCAGCTTGAGGGGCGGCAAAGACTACGAGCAGTACTTC
CASSLRGGKDYEQYF
>NA|TRBJ2-7|TRBV10-3|NA
TGTGCCATCAGTGGAACGACAGGAGACTACGAGCAGTACTTC
CAISGTTGDYEQYF
>NA|TRBJ2-2|TRBV5-1|NA
TGCGCCAGCAGCTTTGGGCGGGACACCGGGGAGCTGTTTTTT
CASSFGRDTGELFF
>NA|TRBJ2-7|TRBV28|TRBD1
TGTGCCAGCAGGGGACAGGGGGGTACCTACGAGCAGTACTTC
CASRGQGGTYEQYF
>once|TRBJ1-2|TRBV7-2|TRBD1
TGTGCCAGCAGCGCCCCGGGACAGATTAACTATGGCTACACCTTC
CASSAPGQINYGYTF
>few|TRBJ1-1|TRBV5-1|NA
TGCGCCAGCAGCTTGGAGGGGCTGAACACTGAAGCTTTCTTT
CASSLEGLNTEAFF
>NA|TRBJ2-2|TRBV7-7|TRBD2
TGTGCCAGCAGCGCAGGACTAGCGGGGGGGACCGGGGAGCTGTTTTTT
CASSAGLAGGTGELFF
>NA|TRBJ2-1|TRBV11-2|NA
TGTGCCAGCAGCTTAGAGTCACTCTACAATGAGCAGTTCTTC
CASSLESLYNEQFF
>NA|TRBJ2-5|TRBV5-1|NA
TGCGCCAGCAGCTTGGCCATCCAGGGTGAGGAGACCCAGTACTTC
CASSLAIQGEETQYF
>NA|TRBJ2-2|TRBV5-1|TRBD1
TGCGCCAGCAGCTCCCAGGGGGCGGGCACCGGGGAGCTGTTTTTT
CASSSQGAGTGELFF
>NA|TRBJ2-7|TRBV11-2|TRBD1
TGTGCCAGCAGCCCGGGACAGGGGGCCTACGAGCAGTACTTC
CASSPGQGAYEQYF
>NA|TRBJ1-6|TRBV27|TRBD1
TGTGCCAGCAGTTCCAGTTGGACAGGGCAAAATTCACCCCTCCACTTT
CASSSSWTGQNSPLHF
>NA|TRBJ2-7|TRBV6-5|TRBD2
TGTGCCAGCAGTTACGATAGCGGGGGGGGAACCTACGAGCAGTACTTC
CASSYDSGGGTYEQYF
>NA|TRBJ2-5|TRBV3-1/TRBV3-2|NA
TGTGCCAGCAGCCAACTATTTCGCCGGGGGGCAGGGGAGACCCAGTACTTC
CASSQLFRRGAGETQYF
>NA|TRBJ1-1|TRBV30|NA
TGTGCCTGGAGTGTATTAGTGACACCAACTAGTCAAGCTTTCTTT
CAWSVLVTPTSQAFF
>NA|TRBJ1-4|TRBV30|TRBD1
TGTGCCTGGGGGACAGGGTCCAGGGAAAAACTGTTTTTT
CAWGTGSREKLFF
>NA|TRBJ1-3|TRBV30|NA
TGTGCCTGGAGTCTACCAGGACTCTCTGGAAACACCATATATTTT
CAWSLPGLSGNTIYF
>NA|TRBJ1-5|TRBV19|NA
TGTGCCAGCAATCAGGGGCGGACCAATCAGCCCCAGCATTTT
CASNQGRTNQPQHF
>NA|TRBJ1-4|TRBV2|NA
TGTGCCAGCCGCTCCCTAAGGGGCGGTGGTAGACTGTTTTTT
CASRSLRGGGRLFF
>NA|TRBJ2-7|TRBV6-6|NA
TGTGCCAGCAGTTCCCGAGCCCTCTCCTACGAGCAGTACTTC
CASSSRALSYEQYF
>many|TRBJ2-7|TRBV6-1|NA
TGTGCCAGCAGTGATCGTGGGGGGACGTGGGAGCAGTACTTC
CASSDRGGTWEQYF
>once|TRBJ2-7|TRBV10-3|TRBD2
TGTGCCATCAGTGGCTTTGCGGGGGGCTCCTACGAGCAGTACTTC
CAISGFAGGSYEQYF
>NA|TRBJ1-6|TRBV6-5|NA
TGTGCCAGCAGTTACATAGGGGGTAATTCACCCCTCCACTTT
CASSYIGGNSPLHF
>NA|TRBJ1-2|TRBV6-2/TRBV6-3|TRBD1
TGTGCCAGCAGTCCCGCCGGGACAGGGAGCGGCTACACCTTC
CASSPAGTGSGYTF
>NA|TRBJ2-2|TRBV2|TRBD1
TGTGCCAGCAGCCCACGACAGGGGGGTCGGACCGGGGAGCTGTTTTTT
CASSPRQGGRTGELFF
>NA|TRBJ1-4|TRBV14|NA
TGTGCCAGCAGCCAAGATAGGTGGCGGGGAACTAATGAAAAACTGTTTTTT
CASSQDRWRGTNEKLFF